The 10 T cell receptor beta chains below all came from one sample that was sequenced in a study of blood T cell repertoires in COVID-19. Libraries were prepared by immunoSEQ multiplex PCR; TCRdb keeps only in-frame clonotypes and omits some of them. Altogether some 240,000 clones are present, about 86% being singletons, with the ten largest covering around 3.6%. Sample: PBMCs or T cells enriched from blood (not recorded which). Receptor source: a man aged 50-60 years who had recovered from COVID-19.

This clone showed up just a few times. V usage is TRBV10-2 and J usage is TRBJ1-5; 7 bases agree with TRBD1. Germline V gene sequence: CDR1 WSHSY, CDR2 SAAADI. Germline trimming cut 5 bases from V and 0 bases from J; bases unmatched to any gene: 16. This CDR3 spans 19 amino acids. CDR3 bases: TGCGCCAGCAGTCCAGCCAGACAGGGCCCCCATTATAGCAATCAGCCCCAGCATTTT. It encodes CASSPARQGPHYSNQPQHF.

CDR3 in DNA: TGTGCCAGCAGCGCCCCCGAGGGAAGCCGAGCCTCTGGAAACACCATATATTTT. Its translation is CASSAPEGSRASGNTIYF. This rearrangement joins TRBV9 to TRBJ1-3; the D is unclear. There are 18 residues in the CDR3. Deletions cut 3 bases from V and 0 bases from J, with 19 bases between. Germline values: CDR1 SGDLS, CDR2 YYNGEE.

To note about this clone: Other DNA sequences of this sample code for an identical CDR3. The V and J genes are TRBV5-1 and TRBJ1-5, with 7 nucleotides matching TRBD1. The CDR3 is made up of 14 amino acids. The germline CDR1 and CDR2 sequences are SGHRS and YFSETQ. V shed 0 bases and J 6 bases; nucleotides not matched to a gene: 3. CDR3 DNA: TGCGCCAGCAGCTTGGGACAGGGTGGTCAGCCCCAGCATTTT. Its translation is CASSLGQGGQPQHF.

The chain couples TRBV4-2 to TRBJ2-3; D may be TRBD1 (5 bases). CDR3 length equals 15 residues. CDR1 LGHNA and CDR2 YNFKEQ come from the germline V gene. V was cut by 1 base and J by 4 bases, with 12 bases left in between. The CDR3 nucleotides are TGTGCCAGCAGCCAAGGGGGCTTGCCCTCAGATACGCAGTATTTT. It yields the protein CASSQGGLPSDTQYF.

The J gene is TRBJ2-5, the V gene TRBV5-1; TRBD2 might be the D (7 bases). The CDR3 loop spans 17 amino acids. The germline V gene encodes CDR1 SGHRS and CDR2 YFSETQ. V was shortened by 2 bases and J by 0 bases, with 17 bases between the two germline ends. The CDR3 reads CASSLRGGTGYQETQYF. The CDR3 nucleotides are TGCGCCAGCAGCTTAAGGGGGGGCACAGGGTACCAAGAGACCCAGTACTTC.

The CDR3 is CASSLGGETEAFF. CDR3 sequence (DNA): TGTGCCAGCAGCTTAGGGGGCGAAACTGAAGCTTTCTTT. This chain links TRBV11-3 with TRBJ1-1; the D gene is possibly TRBD1 (5 bases). Between the trimmed V and J ends, which lost 1 base and 5 bases, there was a span of 8 bases. Germline lookup yields CDR1 SGHNT and CDR2 YENEEA. CDR3 length equals 13 residues.

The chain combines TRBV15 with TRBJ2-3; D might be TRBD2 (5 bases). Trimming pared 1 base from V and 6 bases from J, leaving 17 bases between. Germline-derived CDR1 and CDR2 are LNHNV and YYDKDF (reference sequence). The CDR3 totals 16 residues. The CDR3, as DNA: TGTGCCACCAGCAGAGGGCTAATAGCGCCCCGGGATACGCAGTATTTT. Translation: CATSRGLIAPRDTQYF.

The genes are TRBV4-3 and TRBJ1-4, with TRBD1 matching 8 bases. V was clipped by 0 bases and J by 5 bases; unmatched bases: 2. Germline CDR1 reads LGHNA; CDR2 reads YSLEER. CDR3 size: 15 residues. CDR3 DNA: TGCGCCAGCAGCCAAGAAGGGACAGGAAATGAAAAACTGTTTTTT. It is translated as CASSQEGTGNEKLFF.

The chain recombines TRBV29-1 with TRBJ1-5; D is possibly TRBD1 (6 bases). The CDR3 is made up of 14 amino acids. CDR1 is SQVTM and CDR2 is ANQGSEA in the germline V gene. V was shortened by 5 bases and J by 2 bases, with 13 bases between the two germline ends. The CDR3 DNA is TGCAGCGTTCAGGGGTCGGTCGGCAATCAGCCCCAGCATTTT. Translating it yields CSVQGSVGNQPQHF.

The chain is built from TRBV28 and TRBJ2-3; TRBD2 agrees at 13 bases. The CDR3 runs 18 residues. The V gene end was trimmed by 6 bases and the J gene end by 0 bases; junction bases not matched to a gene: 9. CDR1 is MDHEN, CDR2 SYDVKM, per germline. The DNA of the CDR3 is TGTGCCAGCAGGCAACTAGCGGGAGGGTCCTCTAGCACAGATACGCAGTATTTT. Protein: CASRQLAGGSSSTDTQYF.